The rows below give T cell receptor beta chains drawn from one sample of a study of T-cell reconstitution after alpha-beta-depleted transplantation in children. TCRdb processed the PCR reads anew with MiXCR; each CDR3 protein has one entry. The data contain fewer than 700,000 distinct CDR3 sequences, 13% of them seen just once; the ten biggest clones take up approximately 2%. The material was PBMCs, mostly from graft donor cells, obtained 360 days after TCRalphabeta/CD19-depleted stem cell transplant. These receptors were obtained from a male patient under 18 who had a stem cell transplant for acute myeloid leukemia, so the T cells may come from the graft donor. Each CDR3 is given with its conserved first and last residue. The D gene is left open where the match is weak. The size entry is marked missing in some rows and otherwise reads once, few, many or a size class.

V	size	D	J	CDR3	DNA
TRBV7-2	-	-	TRBJ2-1	CASSIVPYNEQFF	TGTGCCAGCAGCATCGTTCCCTACAATGAGCAGTTCTTC
TRBV29-1	many	-	TRBJ2-1	CSVAATEYEQFF	TGCAGCGTTGCCGCCACCGAGTATGAGCAGTTCTTC
TRBV7-9	few	-	TRBJ2-7	CASSYRQAFREQYF	TGTGCCAGCAGCTACCGACAGGCCTTTAGGGAGCAGTACTTC
TRBV20-1	few	-	TRBJ2-5	CSARRQGGETQYF	TGCAGTGCTAGAAGGCAGGGCGGCGAGACCCAGTACTTC
TRBV20-1	-	-	TRBJ2-1	CSASGQGTPITLNEQFF	TGCAGTGCTAGTGGTCAGGGAACCCCAATTACCTTGAATGAGCAGTTCTTC
TRBV6-5	-	-	TRBJ2-7	CASSYGRTGYEQYF	TGTGCCAGCAGTTACGGGAGAACGGGCTACGAGCAGTACTTC
TRBV15	many	TRBD2	TRBJ2-1	CATSSTSGRWYNEQFF	TGTGCCACCAGCAGCACTAGCGGGAGATGGTACAATGAGCAGTTCTTC
TRBV12-3/TRBV12-4	many	-	TRBJ1-2	CASSLSRNYGYTF	TGTGCCAGCAGTTTGTCCAGGAACTATGGCTACACCTTC
TRBV29-1	-	TRBD2	TRBJ2-1	CSASAGGGSNEQFF	TGCAGCGCCTCAGCGGGAGGGGGATCCAATGAGCAGTTCTTC
TRBV9	-	-	TRBJ2-7	CASSAGTPVYEQYF	TGTGCCAGCAGCGCCGGGACTCCAGTATACGAGCAGTACTTC
TRBV3-1	-	-	TRBJ2-2	CASSQWWGSGELFF	TGTGCCAGCAGCCAATGGTGGGGGTCCGGGGAGCTGTTTTTT
TRBV25-1	few	TRBD2	TRBJ2-7	CASSPSSGRAYEQYF	TGTGCCAGCAGCCCCTCTAGCGGGAGGGCCTACGAGCAGTACTTC
TRBV29-1	-	-	TRBJ1-2	CSVLGRGVWGYTF	TGCAGCGTTCTCGGCAGGGGTGTCTGGGGCTACACCTTC
TRBV4-3	-	TRBD2	TRBJ2-7	CASSRAGEAYEQYF	TGCGCCAGCAGCCGGGCGGGAGAGGCGTACGAGCAGTACTTC
TRBV25-1	-	TRBD2	TRBJ2-1	CASSSVAGNLYNEQFF	TGTGCCAGCAGCAGCGTAGCGGGAAATCTTTACAATGAGCAGTTCTTC
TRBV29-1	-	-	TRBJ2-1	CSVPPEGNEQFF	TGCAGCGTCCCCCCAGAGGGCAATGAGCAGTTCTTC
TRBV5-1	-	TRBD2	TRBJ2-2	CASSTGLAGGNTGELFF	TGCGCCAGCAGCACCGGACTAGCGGGAGGTAACACCGGGGAGCTGTTTTTT
TRBV5-5	-	-	TRBJ2-5	CASSSLANMGETQYF	TGTGCCAGCAGCTCCCTAGCAAATATGGGGGAGACCCAGTACTTC
TRBV9	-	-	TRBJ2-1	CASSPLVDVNEQFF	TGTGCCAGCAGCCCCCTAGTAGACGTGAATGAGCAGTTCTTC
TRBV12-3/TRBV12-4	-	-	TRBJ2-5	CASSSPSSQETQYF	TGTGCCAGCAGTTCCCCGAGCAGCCAAGAGACCCAGTACTTC
TRBV18	few	-	TRBJ2-2	CASPLGGRAPGTGELFF	TGTGCCAGCCCTCTTGGAGGCAGGGCCCCGGGCACCGGGGAGCTGTTTTTT
TRBV7-9	-	TRBD1	TRBJ2-6	CASRTHRGDSGANVLTF	TGTGCCAGCAGGACGCACAGGGGGGACTCTGGGGCCAACGTCCTGACTTTC
TRBV28	-	-	TRBJ2-7	CAILYFGSSYEQYF	TGTGCCATACTATACTTTGGGAGCTCCTACGAGCAGTACTTC
TRBV19	few	-	TRBJ1-1	CASSPAGDLNMNTEAFF	TGTGCCAGTAGTCCGGCGGGGGACTTAAACATGAACACTGAAGCTTTCTTT
TRBV28	few	TRBD1	TRBJ2-5	CASSGDRGGETQYF	TGTGCCAGCAGCGGGGACAGGGGTGGAGAGACCCAGTACTTC
TRBV4-2	-	TRBD1	TRBJ1-2	CASSLRGRSLGGYTF	TGTGCCAGCAGCTTAAGGGGGCGGTCGCTGGGAGGCTACACCTTC
TRBV5-6	many	-	TRBJ2-1	CASSLPLQTSSYNEQFF	TGTGCCAGCAGCTTGCCCCTACAAACGAGCTCCTACAATGAGCAGTTCTTC
TRBV20-1	many	TRBD2	TRBJ2-1	CSASALAAYNEQFF	TGCAGTGCTAGCGCCCTAGCGGCCTACAATGAGCAGTTCTTC
TRBV20-1	few	-	TRBJ2-1	CSAREVGQFF	TGCAGTGCTAGAGAAGTAGGGCAGTTCTTC
TRBV14	few	TRBD2	TRBJ2-5	CASSPALGLAGGSETQYF	TGTGCCAGCAGCCCCGCCTTGGGACTAGCGGGAGGGAGTGAGACCCAGTACTTC
TRBV4-3	-	-	TRBJ2-7	CASSQEVAGLSSYEQYF	TGCGCCAGCAGCCAAGAAGTCGCAGGGTTAAGCTCCTACGAGCAGTACTTC
TRBV28	many	-	TRBJ2-7	CASSLGGAHYEQYF	TGTGCCAGCAGTTTAGGAGGGGCCCACTACGAGCAGTACTTC
TRBV4-2	few	TRBD2	TRBJ2-1	CASSQQRGWTSAQQFF	TGTGCCAGCAGCCAACAACGGGGGTGGACTAGCGCCCAGCAGTTCTTC
TRBV20-1	many	-	TRBJ2-5	CSGEEQETQYF	TGCAGTGGTGAGGAACAAGAGACCCAGTACTTC
TRBV7-2	-	-	TRBJ2-7	CASSTRGPFEQYF	TGTGCCAGCAGCACTCGGGGCCCCTTCGAACAGTACTTC
TRBV20-1	-	TRBD2	TRBJ2-4	CSARVIAGGYKNIQYF	TGCAGTGCTAGAGTAATAGCGGGAGGCTACAAAAACATTCAGTACTTC
TRBV20-1	few	TRBD2	TRBJ2-1	CSANSGTSGSPEQFF	TGCAGTGCTAATTCCGGGACTAGCGGGAGTCCTGAGCAGTTCTTC
TRBV7-9	-	-	TRBJ2-1	CASSPPTSTAPFIDQFF	TGTGCCAGCAGCCCCCCGACGTCTACAGCCCCATTCATCGATCAGTTCTTC
TRBV20-1	-	-	TRBJ1-3	CSAPDFLRVNTIYF	TGCAGTGCTCCGGACTTTCTTCGAGTAAACACCATATATTTT
TRBV28	-	TRBD1	TRBJ1-3	CASSWPGQRPLNSGNTIYF	TGTGCCAGCAGTTGGCCGGGACAGCGACCGTTGAACTCTGGAAACACCATATATTTT
TRBV20-1	many	TRBD2	TRBJ2-7	CSANPGTSDEQYF	TGCAGTGCTAACCCTGGGACTAGCGACGAGCAGTACTTC
TRBV20-1	many	-	TRBJ2-7	CSARDLGSYEQYF	TGCAGTGCTAGAGATCTGGGCTCCTACGAGCAGTACTTC
TRBV29-1	-	TRBD2	TRBJ2-3	CSVEGATSGRGTDTQYF	TGCAGCGTTGAAGGGGCGACTAGCGGGAGGGGCACAGATACGCAGTATTTT
TRBV2	few	TRBD1	TRBJ2-7	CASSWDRVDEQYF	TGTGCCAGCAGCTGGGACAGGGTCGACGAGCAGTACTTC
TRBV20-1	few	TRBD2	TRBJ2-1	CSAREKDWWEGRSYNEQFF	TGCAGTGCTAGAGAAAAGGACTGGTGGGAGGGCAGGTCCTACAATGAGCAGTTCTTC
TRBV4-3	-	-	TRBJ2-1	CASSQAGPHNEQFF	TGCGCCAGCAGCCAAGCGGGCCCCCACAATGAGCAGTTCTTC
TRBV15	few	-	TRBJ2-7	CATSRDRLKAYEQYF	TGTGCCACCAGCAGAGATCGACTCAAGGCCTACGAGCAGTACTTC
TRBV19	-	-	TRBJ2-4	CASLSVGLNKNIQYF	TGTGCCAGTCTGTCCGTGGGGCTCAACAAAAACATTCAGTACTTC
TRBV7-3	many	TRBD2	TRBJ2-1	CASSRTSGRSYNEQFF	TGTGCCAGCAGCCGGACTAGCGGTCGCTCCTACAATGAGCAGTTCTTC
TRBV7-8	-	TRBD1	TRBJ2-2	CASSLYGDRGRRDTGELFF	TGTGCCAGCAGCTTATATGGGGACAGGGGGCGTAGGGACACCGGGGAGCTGTTTTTT
TRBV6-5	-	TRBD1	TRBJ2-1	CASIYGTGGREQFF	TGTGCCAGCATATATGGGACAGGGGGCCGTGAGCAGTTCTTC
TRBV28	-	-	TRBJ1-1	CASSSRRGWLTEAFF	TGTGCCAGCAGTTCCCGTAGGGGGTGGTTAACTGAAGCTTTCTTT
TRBV7-2	many	TRBD2	TRBJ2-1	CASSLTWVAGAEQFF	TGTGCCAGCAGCTTAACCTGGGTAGCGGGAGCAGAGCAGTTCTTC
TRBV20-1	-	-	TRBJ2-7	CSAIPGGSATYEQYF	TGCAGTGCTATTCCCGGGGGTAGCGCGACCTACGAGCAGTACTTC